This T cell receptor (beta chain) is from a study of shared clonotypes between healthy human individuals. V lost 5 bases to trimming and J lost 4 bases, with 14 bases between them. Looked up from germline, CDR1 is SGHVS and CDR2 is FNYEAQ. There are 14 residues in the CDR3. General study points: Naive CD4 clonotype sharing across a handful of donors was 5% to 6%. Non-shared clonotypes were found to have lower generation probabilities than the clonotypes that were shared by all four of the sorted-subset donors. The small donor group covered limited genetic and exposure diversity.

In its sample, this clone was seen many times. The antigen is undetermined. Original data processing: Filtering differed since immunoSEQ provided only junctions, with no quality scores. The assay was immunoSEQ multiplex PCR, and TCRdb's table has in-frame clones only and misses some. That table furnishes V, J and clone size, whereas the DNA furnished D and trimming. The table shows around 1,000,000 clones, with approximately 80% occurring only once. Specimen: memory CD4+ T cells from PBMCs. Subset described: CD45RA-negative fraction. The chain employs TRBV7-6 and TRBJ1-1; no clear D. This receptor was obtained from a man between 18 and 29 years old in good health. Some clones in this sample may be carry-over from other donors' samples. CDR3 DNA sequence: TGTGCCAGCAGCCAGGACCCGGGAAGCACTGAAGCTTTCTTT. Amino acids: CASSQDPGSTEAFF.